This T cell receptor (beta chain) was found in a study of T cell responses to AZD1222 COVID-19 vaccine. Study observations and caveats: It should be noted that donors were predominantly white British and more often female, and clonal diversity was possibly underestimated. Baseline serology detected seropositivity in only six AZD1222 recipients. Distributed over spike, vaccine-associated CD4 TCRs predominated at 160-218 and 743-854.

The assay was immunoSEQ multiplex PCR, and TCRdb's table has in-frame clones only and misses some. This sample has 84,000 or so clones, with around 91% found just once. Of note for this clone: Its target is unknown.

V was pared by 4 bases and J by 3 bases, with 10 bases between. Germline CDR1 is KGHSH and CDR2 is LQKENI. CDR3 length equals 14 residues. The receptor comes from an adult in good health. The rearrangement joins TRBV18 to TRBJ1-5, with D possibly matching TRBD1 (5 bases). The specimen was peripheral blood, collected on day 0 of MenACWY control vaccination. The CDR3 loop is CASSHGDDNQPQHF. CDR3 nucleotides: TGTGCCAGCTCACACGGGGACGACAATCAGCCCCAGCATTTT.